The 17 T cell receptor beta chains below come from one sample, sequenced in a study of OX40 agonist ivuxolimab in advanced cancers. Sequencing was performed with immunoSEQ multiplex PCR; in TCRdb, only in-frame clones are kept and a portion is missing. The table lists roughly 24,000 clones, 65% to 85% of them singletons. Source: CD4+ or CD8+ T cells sorted from blood, taken in a trial of the OX40 agonist ivuxolimab. The receptor source for this set is an adult with an advanced solid tumor such as melanoma, head and neck, liver or kidney cancer.

The chain is built from TRBV27 and TRBJ2-6; D is tentatively TRBD1 or TRBD2 (5 bases each). The CDR3 spans 17 residues. Germline CDR1 and CDR2: MNHEY and SMNVEV (reference sequence). Trimming left V 5 bases short and J 0 bases short, with 14 bases between. The CDR3 DNA reads TGTGCCAGCAGTGGATCCGGGACGAGCTCTGGGGCCAACGTCCTGACTTTC. It specifies CASSGSGTSSGANVLTF.

The chain uses TRBV29-1 and TRBJ2-3; 12 nucleotides match TRBD2. The germline V gene has CDR1 SQVTM and CDR2 ANQGSEA. J gave up 0 bases and V 7 bases, and 2 bases lay outside the gene matches. This CDR3 has 14 amino acids. CDR3 sequence reads: CSGLAGGSTDTQYF. In nucleotides, the CDR3 is TGCAGCGGCCTAGCGGGAGGGAGCACAGATACGCAGTATTTT.

This chain uses TRBV4-3 with TRBJ2-3; perhaps TRBD2 as D (5 bases). Germline loops: CDR1 LGHNA, CDR2 YSLEER. The CDR3 totals 15 residues. Trimming cost V 3 bases and J 6 bases, with 16 bases left between them. The CDR3 coding sequence is TGCGCCAGCAGCCATCGCCCCATTCCGGGGGATACGCAGTATTTT. It yields the protein CASSHRPIPGDTQYF.

The chain links TRBV5-1 to TRBJ2-1; 10 nucleotides align to TRBD2. This CDR3 has 14 residues. CDR1 SGHRS and CDR2 YFSETQ come from the germline V gene. V was pared by 3 bases and J by 9 bases, with 6 bases of the junction left unmatched. CDR3 in DNA: TGCGCCAGCAGCTCACTAGCGGGGACTTTTGAGCAGTTCTTC. Translation: CASSSLAGTFEQFF.

The chain combines TRBV5-8 with TRBJ2-3; D gene uncertain. This CDR3 is 12 amino acids long. The ends were cut back, 5 bases at V and 0 bases at J, with 4 bases in the middle. The germline V gene encodes CDR1 SGHTS and CDR2 YDEGEE. CDR3 loop: CASRFSTDTQYF. The CDR3 coding sequence is TGTGCCAGCAGGTTCAGCACAGATACGCAGTATTTT. Complete variable domain (other parts from reference TRBV5-8 and TRBJ2-3): EAGVTQSPTHLIKTRGQQATLRCSPISGHTSVYWYQQALGLGLQFLLWYDEGEERNRGNFPPRFSGRQFPNYSSELNVNALELEDSALYLCASRFSTDTQYFGPGTRLTVL.

This chain uses TRBV2 with TRBJ1-4, with TRBD1 matching over 10 bases. In germline, CDR1 is SNHLY, CDR2 FYNNEI. CDR3 size: 14 residues. The V segment lost 6 bases and the J segment 6 bases; nucleotides outside the gene matches: 4. DNA for the CDR3: TGTGCCAGCAGAACCGGGACAGGGGATGAAAAACTGTTTTTT. Translated: CASRTGTGDEKLFF.

This clone was found a few times. CDR3 amino acids: CAWRAGEETQYF. The DNA for the CDR3 is TGTGCCTGGAGAGCCGGGGAAGAGACCCAGTACTTC. The chain has TRBV30 and TRBJ2-5, with D possibly being TRBD2 (5 bases). The ends were cut back, 3 bases at V and 3 bases at J, with 8 bases in the middle. The CDR3 is made up of 12 amino acids. Germline values: CDR1 GTSNPN, CDR2 SVGIG (reference sequence).

J is TRBJ1-4 and V is TRBV19; D ambiguous. Germline V CDR1 and CDR2: LNHDA, SQIVND (reference sequence). The CDR3 contains 15 residues. V shed 4 bases and J shed 1 base, with 10 bases lying between them. CDR3 region: CASSNLMETNEKLFF. Here the CDR3 DNA reads TGTGCCAGTAGTAATCTAATGGAAACTAATGAAAAACTGTTTTTT.

This chain joins TRBV27 and TRBJ2-7, with 8 bases matching TRBD2. Germline CDR1 is MNHEY and CDR2 is SMNVEV (reference sequence). Losses at the gene ends were 6 bases for V and 3 bases for J; bases not matched to a gene: 10. This CDR3 region has 15 residues. The CDR3 DNA reads TGTGCCAGCAGGCGGGGACTAGAGGTGGGCTACGAGCAGTACTTC. Translated: CASRRGLEVGYEQYF.

This chain joins TRBV19 and TRBJ2-6, with D perhaps matching TRBD1 (5 bases). Deletions cut 4 bases from V and 0 bases from J, with 10 bases between. This CDR3 contains 16 residues. CDR1 LNHDA and CDR2 SQIVND come from the germline V gene (reference sequence). The CDR3 is CASSSQGSSGANVLTF. CDR3 coding DNA: TGTGCCAGTAGTAGCCAGGGTAGCTCTGGGGCCAACGTCCTGACTTTC.

The chain carries TRBV11-2 and TRBJ2-1, with no clear D. This CDR3 contains 16 residues. Trimming stripped 4 bases from V and 2 bases from J, with 15 bases between. Germline V gene sequence: CDR1 SGHAT, CDR2 FQNNGV. The CDR3 DNA reads TGTGCCAGCAGCTCCCCCCGAGGTAGAACCTACAATGAGCAGTTCTTC. This translates into CASSSPRGRTYNEQFF.

This chain connects TRBV6-1 to TRBJ2-3; perhaps D is TRBD1 or TRBD2 (6 bases each). The V gene lost 4 bases and the J gene lost 0 bases, with 14 bases spanning the gap. Germline V lookup: CDR1 MNHNS, CDR2 SASEGT. The CDR3 has 16 residues. The CDR3 DNA reads as TGTGCCAGCAGTGTTTGGGGGGCCTCTAGCACAGATACGCAGTATTTT. Translation gives CASSVWGASSTDTQYF.

This clone has a single count. The sample holds other DNA sequences that translate to the same CDR3. This chain connects TRBV5-4 to TRBJ2-1; 8 positions agree with TRBD2. Per germline, CDR1 SGHNT and CDR2 YYREEE (reference sequence). This CDR3 has 15 residues. Trimming took 2 bases from V and 4 from J; bases not matched to a gene: 5. This CDR3 is CASSFAGGSYNEQFF. The CDR3 region has the DNA TGTGCCAGCAGCTTTGCGGGGGGCAGTTACAATGAGCAGTTCTTC.

Notes on this clone: This specimen includes other DNA sequences encoding the same CDR3. The V call is TRBV5-1, the J call TRBJ2-5, with TRBD2 as a possible D gene (6 bases). This CDR3 contains 13 residues. Trimming shortened V by 0 bases and J by 3 bases, and 6 bases separated the two germline ends. From germline, CDR1 is SGHRS and CDR2 YFSETQ. CDR3 DNA: TGCGCCAGCAGCTTGGGCGGGGAAGAGACCCAGTACTTC. Protein sequence: CASSLGGEETQYF.

The chain couples TRBV18 to TRBJ2-3; D gene unclear. The V gene lost 2 bases and the J gene lost 5 bases, with 5 bases spanning the gap. This CDR3 has 12 residues. CDR1 and CDR2 (germline): KGHSH, LQKENI. The CDR3: CASSPDRDTQYF. As DNA, the CDR3 is TGTGCCAGCTCACCAGATAGAGATACGCAGTATTTT.

The chain carries TRBV14 and TRBJ2-1, with D possibly matching TRBD2 (6 bases). The V gene lost 4 bases and the J gene lost 10 bases, with 14 bases spanning the gap. The germline V gene encodes CDR1 SGHDN and CDR2 FVKESK. This CDR3 has 13 residues. The CDR3 loop reads CASSPLGSGEQFF. CDR3 bases: TGTGCCAGCAGCCCCCTAGGGAGCGGGGAGCAGTTCTTC.

The chain employs TRBV28 and TRBJ2-3, with 14 bases that match TRBD2. With V trimmed by 6 bases and J by 2 bases, 19 bases remained unmatched. The CDR3 length is 21 residues. Germline values: CDR1 MDHEN, CDR2 SYDVKM. Written as DNA, the CDR3 is TGTGCCAGCAGCCCGTGGGGACTAGCGGGAGTACCCCGACCTTTCACAGATACGCAGTATTTT. Amino acid sequence: CASSPWGLAGVPRPFTDTQYF.